This T cell receptor beta chain was retrieved from a study of blood T cell repertoires in COVID-19. How the authors handled the data: Estimation of nucleated cell counts relied on the amplification of reference gene primers. Measured with immunoSEQ multiplex PCR; TCRdb has only the in-frame clones, and not every one. V, J and clone size are those of that table, while D and trimming were read from the DNA. Of 300,000 to 350,000 clones detected, 85% to 95% appear once; the ten largest clones hold around 3.9%. The CDR3 has 13 residues. V lost 0 bases, J lost 2 bases, and 4 bases lay in between. CDR1 is LGHNA, CDR2 YNFKEQ, per germline.

The clonotype comes from a woman in her 30s who had been exposed to COVID-19. Sample: PBMCs or T cells enriched from blood (not recorded which). The rearrangement joins TRBV4-2 to TRBJ1-2; D not certain. CDR3 bases: TGTGCCAGCAGCCAAGACAGAAACTATGGCTACACCTTC. Translating gives CASSQDRNYGYTF.